The 12 T cell receptor beta chains below come from one sample, sequenced in a study of response to subunit inactivated influenza vaccine. TCRdb redid the calling of the RT-PCR reads with MiXCR, one entry per CDR3 protein. The top ten clones hold approximately 10% of a sample with a few hundred thousand distinct CDR3 sequences, around 22% of them seen once. Sequenced here: PBMCs from blood, sampled 21 months after vaccination. Receptors were obtained from a man between 45 and 75 years old who received an inactivated influenza vaccine.

This clonotype was counted between two and nine times. V is TRBV20-1 and J is TRBJ2-7; 7 bases map to TRBD1. The trim removed 6 bases at V and 2 bases at J, leaving 7 bases unmatched. Germline loops: CDR1 DFQATT, CDR2 SNEGSKA (reference sequence). The CDR3 totals 13 residues. CDR3 sequence: CSALKTGTYEQYF. The CDR3 DNA follows: TGCAGTGCACTTAAGACAGGGACCTACGAGCAGTACTTC.

This chain uses TRBV5-5 with TRBJ1-3, with 8 positions matching TRBD1. Germline CDR1 SGHKS, CDR2 YYEKEE (reference sequence). V lost 6 bases and J lost 4; bases outside the gene matches: 6. The CDR3 totals 14 residues. Written as DNA, the CDR3 is TGTGCCAGCACCAGGACAGGGATCGGAAACACCATATATTTT. Translated, it gives CASTRTGIGNTIYF.

The rearrangement uses TRBV7-2 and TRBJ1-4, with D unresolved. V lost 1 base, J lost 8 bases, and 8 bases lay in between. CDR1 SGHTA and CDR2 FQGNSA come from the germline V gene. There are 13 residues in the CDR3. CDR3 DNA sequence: TGTGCCAGCAGCTTAGGGCCGGGAGAAAAACTGTTTTTT. Its translation: CASSLGPGEKLFF.

This clonotype was seen a few times. V gene TRBV6-1 combines with J gene TRBJ2-3; D is perhaps TRBD2 (6 bases). V lost 5 bases to trimming and J lost 0 bases, with 21 bases between them. The CDR3 is 18 residues long. The germline V gene encodes CDR1 MNHNS and CDR2 SASEGT. The CDR3 region has the DNA TGTGCCAGCAGTACATACTCTACTAGCAGCTCTAGCACAGATACGCAGTATTTT. Translated, it gives CASSTYSTSSSSTDTQYF.

V usage is TRBV6-2 or TRBV6-3 and J usage is TRBJ2-2; unclear D gene. The CDR3 length is 12 residues. With 2 bases removed from V and 6 bases from J, the gap between germline ends came to 4 bases. The germline V gene encodes CDR1 MNHEY and CDR2 SVGEGT. The DNA for the CDR3 is TGTGCCAGCAGTTACACGGCCGGGGAGCTGTTTTTT. It specifies CASSYTAGELFF.

This clonotype was recorded a few times. This chain joins TRBV15 and TRBJ1-2; 7 bases are a match to TRBD1. V lost 1 base to trimming and J lost 6 bases; unmatched junction nucleotides: 2. The CDR3 covers 13 residues. The germline CDR1 and CDR2 sequences are LNHNV and YYDKDF (reference sequence). The CDR3 here is CATSRAQGDGYTF. CDR3 coding DNA: TGTGCCACCAGCAGAGCCCAGGGGGATGGCTACACCTTC.

This clonotype was seen ten or more times. This sequence joins TRBV12-3 or TRBV12-4 and TRBJ1-2; a possible D gene is TRBD1 (6 bases). With 6 bases removed from V and 5 bases from J, the gap between germline ends came to 16 bases. This CDR3 is 14 amino acids long. In nucleotides, the CDR3 is TGTGCCAGCAGCATAGGACTTCAGGGGTATGGCTACACCTTC. Translation: CASSIGLQGYGYTF.

The chain has TRBV4-2 and TRBJ2-7, with D unresolved. Per germline, CDR1 LGHNA and CDR2 YNFKEQ. Trimming stripped 0 bases from V and 5 bases from J, with 8 bases between. The CDR3 extends over 13 amino acids. This CDR3 reads CASSQDQANEQYF. CDR3 bases: TGTGCCAGCAGCCAAGACCAAGCGAACGAGCAGTACTTC.

The gene calls are TRBV6-5 and TRBJ2-1; 9 bases align to TRBD2. The CDR3 loop spans 15 amino acids. The V segment lost 2 bases and the J segment 5 bases; nucleotides outside the gene matches: 4. Germline V gives CDR1 MNHEY, CDR2 SVGAGI. The CDR3 nucleotides read TGTGCCAGCAGTTACCGCGGGAGGGTGGACAATGAGCAGTTCTTC. Residues: CASSYRGRVDNEQFF.

There are a few counts of this clonotype. The chain carries TRBV6-5 and TRBJ2-7; a weak D match, TRBD1 (6 bases). Germline loops: CDR1 MNHEY, CDR2 SVGAGI. The CDR3 is 12 residues long. With 9 bases removed from V and 5 bases from J, the gap between germline ends came to 14 bases. The CDR3 reads CASSGVNHEQYF. CDR3 bases: TGTGCCAGTTCAGGGGTAAATCACGAGCAGTACTTC.

The sample holds many counts of this clonotype. This chain uses TRBV5-1 with TRBJ1-1, with D perhaps TRBD1 (6 bases). The CDR3 is made up of 14 amino acids. In germline, CDR1 is SGHRS, CDR2 YFSETQ. V was trimmed by 4 bases and J by 1 base, leaving 11 bases between them. The CDR3 loop is CASSPGDKNTEAFF. As DNA, the CDR3 is TGCGCCAGCAGCCCAGGGGACAAGAACACTGAAGCTTTCTTT.

V is TRBV3-1 and J is TRBJ2-5; 10 bases align to TRBD2. J lost 2 bases, V lost 5 bases, and 5 bases had no gene match. Per germline, CDR1 LGHDT and CDR2 YNNKEL (reference sequence). This CDR3 comprises 15 residues. The CDR3 here is CASSILAGSQETQYF. The CDR3 DNA is TGTGCCAGCAGCATACTAGCGGGGTCACAAGAGACCCAGTACTTC.